Sequencing of this TCR beta chain was carried out in a study of OX40 agonist ivuxolimab in advanced cancers. Study-wide background: Ivuxolimab is a fully human IgG2 antibody that activates OX40 (CD134). Participants, 82.7% male, averaged roughly 60 years of age, ranging from about 23 to 80. Having had anti-PD-1, anti-PD-L1 or anti-CTLA-4 therapy before was allowed, and about 40% had some.

This table comes from immunoSEQ multiplex PCR, and its TCRdb copy is limited to in-frame clones, with some not included. The sample contains about 26,000 clones, about 88% of which appear only once. The CDR3 extends over 12 amino acids. The V gene's germline CDR1 is SEHNR and CDR2 FQNEAQ (reference sequence). The chain has TRBV7-9 and TRBJ2-5, with D unresolved. With the DNA end fitting TRBJ2-7 better, the J assignment may be wrong. The sequence derives from an adult with an advanced solid tumor such as melanoma, head and neck, liver or kidney cancer. Sequences were derived from CD4+ or CD8+ T cells sorted from blood, sampled in a trial of the OX40 agonist ivuxolimab. CDR3 DNA sequence: TGTGCCAGCAGCCGACGGACCTACGAGCAGTACTTC. Its protein is CASSRRTYEQYF.